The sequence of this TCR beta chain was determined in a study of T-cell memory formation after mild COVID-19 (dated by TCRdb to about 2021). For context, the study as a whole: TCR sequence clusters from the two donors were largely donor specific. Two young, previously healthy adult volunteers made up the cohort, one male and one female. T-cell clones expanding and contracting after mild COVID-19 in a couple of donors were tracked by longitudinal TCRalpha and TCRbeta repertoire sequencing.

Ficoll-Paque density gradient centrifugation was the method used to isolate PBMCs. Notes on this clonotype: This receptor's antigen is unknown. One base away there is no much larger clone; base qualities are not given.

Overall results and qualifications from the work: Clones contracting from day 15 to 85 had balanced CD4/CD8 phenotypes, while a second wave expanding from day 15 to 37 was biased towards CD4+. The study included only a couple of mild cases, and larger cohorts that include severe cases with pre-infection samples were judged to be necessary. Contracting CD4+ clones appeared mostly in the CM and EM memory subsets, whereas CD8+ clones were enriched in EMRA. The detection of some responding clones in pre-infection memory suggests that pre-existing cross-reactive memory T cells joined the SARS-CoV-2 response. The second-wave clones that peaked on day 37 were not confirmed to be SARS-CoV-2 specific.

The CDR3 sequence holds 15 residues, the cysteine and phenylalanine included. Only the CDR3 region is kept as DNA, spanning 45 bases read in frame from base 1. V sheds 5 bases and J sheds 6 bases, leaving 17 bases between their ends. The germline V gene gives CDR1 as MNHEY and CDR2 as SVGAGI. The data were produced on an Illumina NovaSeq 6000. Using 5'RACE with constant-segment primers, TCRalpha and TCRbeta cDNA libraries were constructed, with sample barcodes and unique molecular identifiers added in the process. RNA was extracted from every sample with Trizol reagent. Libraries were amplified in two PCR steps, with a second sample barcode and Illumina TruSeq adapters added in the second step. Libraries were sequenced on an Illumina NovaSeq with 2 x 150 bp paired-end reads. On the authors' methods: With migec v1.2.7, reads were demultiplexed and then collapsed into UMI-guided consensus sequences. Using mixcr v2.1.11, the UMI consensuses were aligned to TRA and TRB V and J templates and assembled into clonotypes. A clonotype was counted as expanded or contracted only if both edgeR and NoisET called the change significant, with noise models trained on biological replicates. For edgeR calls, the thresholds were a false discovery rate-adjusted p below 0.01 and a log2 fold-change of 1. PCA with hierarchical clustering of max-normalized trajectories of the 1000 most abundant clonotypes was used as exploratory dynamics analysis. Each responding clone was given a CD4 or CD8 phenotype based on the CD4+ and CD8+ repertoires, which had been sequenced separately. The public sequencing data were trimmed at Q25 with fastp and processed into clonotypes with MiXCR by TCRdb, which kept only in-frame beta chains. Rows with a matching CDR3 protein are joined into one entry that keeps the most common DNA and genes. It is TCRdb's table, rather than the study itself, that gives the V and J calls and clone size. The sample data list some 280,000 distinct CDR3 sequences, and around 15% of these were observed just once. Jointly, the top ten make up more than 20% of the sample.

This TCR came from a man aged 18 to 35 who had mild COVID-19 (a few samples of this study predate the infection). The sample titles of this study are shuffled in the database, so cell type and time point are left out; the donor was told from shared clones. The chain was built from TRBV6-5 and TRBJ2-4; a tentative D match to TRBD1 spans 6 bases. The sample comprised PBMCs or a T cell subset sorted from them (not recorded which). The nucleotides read TGTGCCAGCAGTACGAGTTCAACAGGGCCAAACATTCAGTACTTC. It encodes CASSTSSTGPNIQYF.